This TCR beta chain was recovered during a study of control samples from healthy donors and cancer patients. This table comes from immunoSEQ multiplex PCR, and its TCRdb copy is limited to in-frame clones, with some not included. This table has about 95,000 clones, around four fifths appearing once. The ends were cut back, 0 bases at V and 7 bases at J, with 0 bases in the middle. The length of the CDR3 is 10 residues. Germline CDR1 is LGHDT and CDR2 is YNNKEL (reference sequence). Sequencing input: blood. The V and J genes are TRBV3-1 (or the pseudogene TRBV3-2) and TRBJ2-5; D remains ambiguous. The receptor comes from a young man in good health. Written as DNA, the CDR3 is TGTGCCAGCAGCCAAGAGACCCAGTACTTC. Translated, it gives CASSQETQYF.